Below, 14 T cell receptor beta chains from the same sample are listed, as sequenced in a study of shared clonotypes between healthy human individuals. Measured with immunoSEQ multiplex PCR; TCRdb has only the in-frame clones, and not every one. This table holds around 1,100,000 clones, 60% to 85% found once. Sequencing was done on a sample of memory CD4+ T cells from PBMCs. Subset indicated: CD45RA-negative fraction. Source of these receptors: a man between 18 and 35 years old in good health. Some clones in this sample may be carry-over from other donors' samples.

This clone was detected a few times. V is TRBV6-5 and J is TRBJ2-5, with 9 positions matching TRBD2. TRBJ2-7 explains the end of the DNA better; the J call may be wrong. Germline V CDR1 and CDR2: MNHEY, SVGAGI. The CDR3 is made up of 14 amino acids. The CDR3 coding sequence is TGTGCCAGCAGTTCCACAGCGGGAGGCTACGAGCAGTACTTC. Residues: CASSSTAGGYEQYF.

Here the CDR3 reads CASSTPRSRLNTEAFF. The DNA of the CDR3 is TGTGCCAGCAGCACCCCGAGGAGCCGCTTGAACACTGAAGCTTTCTTT. The gene calls are TRBV28 and TRBJ1-1; no clear D gene. Trimming left V 6 bases short and J 0 bases short, with 17 bases between. The CDR3 runs 16 residues. Germline loops: CDR1 MDHEN, CDR2 SYDVKM.

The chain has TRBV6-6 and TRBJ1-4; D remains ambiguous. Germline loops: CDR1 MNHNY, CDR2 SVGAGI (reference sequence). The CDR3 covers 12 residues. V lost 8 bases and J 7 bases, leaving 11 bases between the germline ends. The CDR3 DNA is TGTGCCAGCTGCCTGGCCAGTGAAAAACTGTTTTTT. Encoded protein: CASCLASEKLFF.

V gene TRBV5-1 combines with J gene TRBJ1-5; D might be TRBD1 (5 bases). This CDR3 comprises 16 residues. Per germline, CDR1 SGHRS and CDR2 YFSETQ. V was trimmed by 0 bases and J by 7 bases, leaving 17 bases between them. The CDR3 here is CASSLDGASTGQPQHF. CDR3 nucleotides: TGCGCCAGCAGCTTGGATGGGGCGTCAACAGGACAGCCCCAGCATTTT.

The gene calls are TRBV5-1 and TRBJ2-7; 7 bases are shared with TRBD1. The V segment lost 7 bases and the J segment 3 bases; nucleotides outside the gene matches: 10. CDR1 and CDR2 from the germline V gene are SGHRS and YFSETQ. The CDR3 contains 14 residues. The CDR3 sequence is CASARADRLYEQYF. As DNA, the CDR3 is TGCGCCAGCGCCCGGGCGGACAGGCTCTACGAGCAGTACTTC.

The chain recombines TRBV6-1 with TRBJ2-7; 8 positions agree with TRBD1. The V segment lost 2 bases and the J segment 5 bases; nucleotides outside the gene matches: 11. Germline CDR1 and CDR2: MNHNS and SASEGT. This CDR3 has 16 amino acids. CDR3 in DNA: TGTGCCAGCAGTGAAATTTTGGGACAGGCCTGGCACGAGCAGTACTTC. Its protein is CASSEILGQAWHEQYF.

The CDR3 is CASSAGSGQPQHF. In DNA, the CDR3 is TGTGCCAGCAGTGCAGGGTCAGGTCAGCCCCAGCATTTT. This sequence joins TRBV2 and TRBJ1-5, with D possibly being TRBD1 (5 bases). The length of the CDR3 is 13 residues. The germline CDR1 and CDR2 sequences are SNHLY and FYNNEI. Trimming shortened V by 4 bases and J by 6 bases, and 10 bases separated the two germline ends.

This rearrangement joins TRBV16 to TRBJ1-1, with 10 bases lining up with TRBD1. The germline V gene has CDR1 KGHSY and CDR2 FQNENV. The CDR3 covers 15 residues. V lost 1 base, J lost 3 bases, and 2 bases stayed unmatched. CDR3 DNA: TGTGCCAGCAGCCAATTGGGGACAGGGGACACTGAAGCTTTCTTT. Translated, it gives CASSQLGTGDTEAFF.

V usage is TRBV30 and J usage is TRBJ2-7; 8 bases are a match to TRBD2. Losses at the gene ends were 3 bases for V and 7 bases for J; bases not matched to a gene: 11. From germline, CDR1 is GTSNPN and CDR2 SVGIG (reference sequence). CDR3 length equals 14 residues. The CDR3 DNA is TGTGCCTGGAGCCGGTCCGGGACTAGTCGAGAGCAGTACTTC. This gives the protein CAWSRSGTSREQYF.

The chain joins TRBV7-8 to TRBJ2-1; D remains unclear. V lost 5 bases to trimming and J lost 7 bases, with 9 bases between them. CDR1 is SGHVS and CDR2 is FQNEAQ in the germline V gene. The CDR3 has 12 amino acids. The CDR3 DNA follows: TGTGCCAGCAGCCAAGGAATGAATGAGCAGTTCTTC. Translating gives CASSQGMNEQFF.

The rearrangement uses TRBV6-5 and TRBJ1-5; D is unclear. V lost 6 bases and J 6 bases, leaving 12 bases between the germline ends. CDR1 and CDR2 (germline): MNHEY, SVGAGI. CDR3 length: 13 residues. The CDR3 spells CASSREVSQPQHF. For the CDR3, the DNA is TGTGCCAGCAGCCGAGAAGTGTCTCAGCCCCAGCATTTT.

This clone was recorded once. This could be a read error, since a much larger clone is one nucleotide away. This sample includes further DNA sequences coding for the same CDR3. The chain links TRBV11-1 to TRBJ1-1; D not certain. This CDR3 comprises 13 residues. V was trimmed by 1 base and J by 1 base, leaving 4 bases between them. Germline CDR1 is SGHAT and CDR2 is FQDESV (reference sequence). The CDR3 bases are TGTGCCAGCAGCTTAGGACGGAACACTGAAGCTTTCTTT. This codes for CASSLGRNTEAFF.

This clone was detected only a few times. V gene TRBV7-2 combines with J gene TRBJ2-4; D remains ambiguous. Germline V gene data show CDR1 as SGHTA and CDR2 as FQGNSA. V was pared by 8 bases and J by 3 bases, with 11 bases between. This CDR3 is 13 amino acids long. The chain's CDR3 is CASRSTDKNIQYF. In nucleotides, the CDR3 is TGTGCCAGCCGATCCACGGACAAAAACATTCAGTACTTC.

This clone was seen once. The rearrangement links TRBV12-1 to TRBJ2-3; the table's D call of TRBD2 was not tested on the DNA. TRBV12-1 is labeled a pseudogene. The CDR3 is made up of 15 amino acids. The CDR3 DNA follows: TGTGCCAGCAGCTCCCAGGGACTTTGGGCAGATACGCAGTATTTT. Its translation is CASSSQGLWADTQYF.